The 10 T cell receptor beta chains reported below all come from one sample, sequenced in a study of shared clonotypes between healthy human individuals. Sequencing was performed with immunoSEQ multiplex PCR; in TCRdb, only in-frame clones are kept and a portion is missing. The table has about 2.1 million clones, just under 95% seen once; the top ten hold about 1.7%. Naive CD8 cells lacked CD45RO, underwent positive selection for CCR7 and left out terminally differentiated effector memory CD45RA+ cells. The material sequenced was naive CD8+ T cells from PBMCs. These TCRs come from a man aged 18 to 29 in good health. Some clones in this sample may be carry-over from other donors' samples.

Notes on this clone: This same CDR3 is encoded by further DNA sequences in the sample. The chain carries TRBV7-6 and TRBJ2-7, with D tentatively TRBD1 (5 bases). The CDR3 totals 14 residues. CDR1 is SGHVS, CDR2 FNYEAQ, per germline. Trimming pared 5 bases from V and 2 bases from J, leaving 13 bases between. Here the CDR3 reads CASSPGQGAYEQYF. The CDR3, as DNA: TGTGCCAGCAGCCCAGGACAAGGGGCCTACGAGCAGTACTTC. Full variable domain (rest looked up from reference TRBV7-6 and TRBJ2-7): GAGVSQSPRYKVTKRGQDVALRCDPISGHVSLYWYRQALGQGPEFLTYFNYEAQQDKSGLPNDRFSAERPEGSISTLTIQRTEQRDSAMYRCASSPGQGAYEQYFGPGTRLTVT.

The gene calls are TRBV5-5 and TRBJ2-1, with unresolved D. V lost 0 bases and J lost 2, with 12 bases in between. The V gene's germline CDR1 is SGHKS and CDR2 YYEKEE (reference sequence). This CDR3 is built from 16 residues. CDR3 nucleotide sequence: TGTGCCAGCAGCTTGGAACAGTACCAGCCCTACAATGAGCAGTTCTTC. Residues: CASSLEQYQPYNEQFF.

The chain combines TRBV19 with TRBJ2-7; possibly TRBD1 for D (5 bases). V was pared by 4 bases and J by 6 bases, with 22 bases between. The CDR3 consists of 16 residues. Germline V gene sequence: CDR1 LNHDA, CDR2 SQIVND (reference sequence). The CDR3 protein is CASSNPRAANWGEQYF. The CDR3 coding sequence is TGTGCCAGTAGTAACCCCAGGGCAGCAAATTGGGGCGAGCAGTACTTC.

The gene calls are TRBV27 and TRBJ2-2; D unclear. This CDR3 spans 13 amino acids. V was clipped by 6 bases and J by 2 bases, with 7 bases between them. Germline V CDR1 and CDR2: MNHEY, SMNVEV (reference sequence). As DNA, the CDR3 is TGTGCCAGCAGGTACAGAAACACCGGGGAGCTGTTTTTT. Translated, it gives CASRYRNTGELFF.

This chain joins TRBV15 and TRBJ2-3; 8 bases match TRBD2. In germline, CDR1 is LNHNV, CDR2 YYDKDF (reference sequence). The junction had 4 bases not matched to a gene; V was cut back by 4 bases and J by 4 bases. The length of the CDR3 is 14 residues. As DNA, the CDR3 is TGTGCCACCAGCAACAGCGGGAGTGCAGATACGCAGTATTTT. This codes for CATSNSGSADTQYF.

V and J are TRBV28 and TRBJ2-5; 13 bases align to TRBD2. The J call could be wrong; TRBJ2-7 is a better fit for the DNA end. Germline assignment: CDR1 MDHEN and CDR2 SYDVKM. The CDR3 sequence is 17 residues long. The CDR3 loop is CASSLVLAGGPFGEQYF. For the CDR3, the DNA is TGTGCCAGCAGTTTAGTACTAGCGGGAGGGCCCTTCGGCGAGCAGTACTTC.

V and J are TRBV27 and TRBJ2-5; TRBD2 matches at 8 bases. CDR3 length: 14 amino acids. V lost 4 bases and J lost 1; bases outside the gene matches: 2. Germline V gene sequence: CDR1 MNHEY, CDR2 SMNVEV (reference sequence). CDR3 DNA sequence: TGTGCCAGCAGTTCGACTAGCGTCCAAGAGACCCAGTACTTC. Residues: CASSSTSVQETQYF.

The chain uses TRBV28 and TRBJ2-1; D is unresolved. In germline, CDR1 is MDHEN, CDR2 SYDVKM. This CDR3 has 14 amino acids. V lost 7 bases to trimming and J lost 0 bases, with 10 bases between them. As DNA, the CDR3 is TGTGCCAGCATCCAGCGCGTCTCCTACAATGAGCAGTTCTTC. Its protein is CASIQRVSYNEQFF.

The chain uses TRBV19 and TRBJ2-1, with 14 positions matching TRBD2. This CDR3 is 15 amino acids long. Germline values: CDR1 LNHDA, CDR2 SQIVND (reference sequence). After removal of 6 bases from V and 5 bases from J, the junction contained 3 bases not matched to a gene. CDR3 bases: TGTGCCAGTAGCCTGGGACTAGCGGGGGACAATGAGCAGTTCTTC. Its translation: CASSLGLAGDNEQFF. Complete variable domain (other parts from reference TRBV19 and TRBJ2-1): DGGITQSPKYLFRKEGQNVTLSCEQNLNHDAMYWYRQDPGQGLRLIYYSQIVNDFQKGDIAEGYSVSREKKESFPLTVTSAQKNPTAFYLCASSLGLAGDNEQFFGPGTRLTVL.

This chain connects TRBV25-1 to TRBJ2-5; TRBD2 matches at 10 bases. Unmatched junction bases numbered 5, after V lost 1 base and J lost 3 bases. This CDR3 spans 16 amino acids. CDR1 is MGHDK and CDR2 is SYGVNS in the germline V gene. In DNA form, the CDR3 reads TGTGCCAGCAGTGAATGGGCAGCGGGAGGGAAAGAGACCCAGTACTTC. Translating gives CASSEWAAGGKETQYF.